The rows below give T cell receptor beta chains drawn from one sample of a study of blood T cell repertoires in COVID-19. The data were produced by immunoSEQ multiplex PCR, yet TCRdb's version contains in-frame clones alone and is incomplete. The sample has approximately 250,000 clones, about 85% seen once. The sample consisted of peripheral blood. All receptors derive from a young man with active or convalescent COVID-19. CDR3s include the opening cysteine and the closing phenylalanine or tryptophan. The order of the fields is D gene, V gene, clone size, CDR3 length, J gene, CDR3 DNA, CDR3 protein. The D gene is left open where the match is weak. Rows may omit the clone size; those that give it use once, few, many or a size class.

>.|TRBV3-1/TRBV3-2|.|15|TRBJ2-7
TGTGCCAGCAGCAAAGGAAGCGAGACTCTCTACGAGCAGTACTTC
CASSKGSETLYEQYF
>.|TRBV6-5|.|14|TRBJ2-7
TGTGCCAGCAGTTACGCCACAAGATCCTACGAGCAGTACTTC
CASSYATRSYEQYF
>TRBD2|TRBV11-2|.|17|TRBJ2-5
TGTGCCAGCAGCTCCGTACTAGCGGGAGGGCCCATGGAGACCCAGTACTTC
CASSSVLAGGPMETQYF
>TRBD1|TRBV19|.|15|TRBJ2-7
TGTGCCAGTAGTATTGGGCCCGGGACAGCATACGAGCAGTACTTC
CASSIGPGTAYEQYF
>.|TRBV19|.|11|TRBJ2-2
TGTGCCGGAGGCGACACCGGGGAGCTGTTTTTT
CAGGDTGELFF
>TRBD1|TRBV2|.|15|TRBJ1-6
TGTGCCAGCAGGGACCCCGGGACAGGGTCTTCACCCCTCCACTTT
CASRDPGTGSSPLHF
>TRBD2|TRBV5-4|.|15|TRBJ2-1
TGTGCCAGCAGCTTGGATTGGTCGAATCGGCGGGAGGAGTTCTTC
CASSLDWSNRREEFF
>TRBD1|TRBV2|.|14|TRBJ2-7
TGTGCCAGCACAATGACAGGGGCGTCCTACGAGCAGTACTTC
CASTMTGASYEQYF
>TRBD1|TRBV30|.|12|TRBJ2-7
TGTGCCAGTGACAGGGGTGGCTACGAGCAGTACTTC
CASDRGGYEQYF
>TRBD2|TRBV3-1/TRBV3-2|once|16|TRBJ2-5
TGTGCCAGCAGCCAAGAGGAGGCGGGAGGATGGGGGACCCAGTACTTC
CASSQEEAGGWGTQYF
>TRBD1|TRBV11-3|.|16|TRBJ2-7
TGTGCCAGCAGCTTAGATCTCGCGACAGGGGTCCACGAGCAGTACTTC
CASSLDLATGVHEQYF
>TRBD1|TRBV30|few|13|TRBJ1-5
TGTGCCTGGGACAGGGGGCGAGGTCAGCCCCAGCATTTT
CAWDRGRGQPQHF
>.|TRBV30|.|14|TRBJ2-7
TGTGCCTGGGACCCGGCCCTTTTTTCGGGGGAGCAGTACTTC
CAWDPALFSGEQYF
>TRBD1|TRBV5-1|.|15|TRBJ1-4
TGCGCCAGCAGCTTGGCCGGGACAGGAGGAGAAAAACTGTTTTTT
CASSLAGTGGEKLFF
>.|TRBV5-1|.|14|TRBJ1-1
TGCGCCAGCAGCTTGGGAACGGGGAACGCTGAAGCTTTCTTT
CASSLGTGNAEAFF
>.|TRBV3-1/TRBV3-2|.|12|TRBJ1-5
TGTGCCAGCAGCCAGGGCGATCAGCCCCAGCATTTT
CASSQGDQPQHF
>TRBD2|TRBV2|.|17|TRBJ2-3
TGTGCCAGCAGTGAATTCTTCCGAGCGGGGGGAACAGATACGCAGTATTTT
CASSEFFRAGGTDTQYF
>.|TRBV28|.|14|TRBJ2-2
TGTGCCAGCAGTCCGACAGGAAGGACCGGGGAGCTGTTTTTT
CASSPTGRTGELFF
>TRBD1|TRBV10-3|.|12|TRBJ2-7
TGTGCCATCAGTCCAGGGGGCTGGGAGCAGTACTTC
CAISPGGWEQYF
>TRBD2|TRBV30|.|14|TRBJ2-2
TGTGCCTGGAGTACGGGACTAGGCACCGGGGAGCTGTTTTTT
CAWSTGLGTGELFF
>TRBD2|TRBV11-2|.|16|TRBJ2-7
TGTGCCAGCAGCTTATTTCCCTTAGCGGGAGGATACGAGCAGTACTTC
CASSLFPLAGGYEQYF
>.|TRBV6-5|few|12|TRBJ1-2
TGTGCCAGCAGGACTCCCGGGGATGGCTACACCTTC
CASRTPGDGYTF
>TRBD1|TRBV6-5|.|15|TRBJ2-5
TGTGCCAGCAGTTCTCCGGGACAGGGGCGAGAGACCCAGTACTTC
CASSSPGQGRETQYF
>TRBD2|TRBV9|.|14|TRBJ2-3
TGTGCCAGCAGCGCTCAAGCGGGGTCGGATACGCAGTATTTT
CASSAQAGSDTQYF
>.|TRBV6-6|.|14|TRBJ1-1
TGTGCCAGCAGTAACGAAACACCGAACACTGAAGCTTTCTTT
CASSNETPNTEAFF
>TRBD1|TRBV2|.|15|TRBJ1-6
TGTGCCAGCAGCATTAATTGGGACAGTAATTCACCCCTCCACTTT
CASSINWDSNSPLHF
>.|TRBV3-1/TRBV3-2|.|14|TRBJ2-7
TGTGCCAGCAGCCAAGATCGGGGATCCTACGAGCAGTACTTC
CASSQDRGSYEQYF
>.|TRBV11-2|.|15|TRBJ2-7
TGTGCCAGCAACCAGCTAAGGGACAAACCCTACGAGCAGTACTTC
CASNQLRDKPYEQYF
>.|TRBV18|.|17|TRBJ2-1
TGTGCCAGCTCACCACTATCTGCGGCTAGCTCCTACAATGAGCAGTTCTTC
CASSPLSAASSYNEQFF
>TRBD1|TRBV24-1|.|16|TRBJ2-5
TGTGCCACCAGTGATACAGGCAGGGGGCTGGACGAGACCCAGTACTTC
CATSDTGRGLDETQYF
>TRBD1|TRBV14|.|16|TRBJ1-4
TGTGCCAGCAGCGATCGTAGACAGGGAATTAGGGAAAAACTGTTTTTT
CASSDRRQGIREKLFF
>TRBD2|TRBV11-2|.|14|TRBJ2-5
TGTGCCAGCAGACGGCCGGGGGGCCAAGAGACCCAGTACTTC
CASRRPGGQETQYF
>.|TRBV28|.|12|TRBJ2-7
TGTGCCAGCAGTTTGACTACCTACGAGCAGTACTTC
CASSLTTYEQYF
>TRBD1|TRBV6-5|.|14|TRBJ1-1
TGTGCCAGCAGGGGGACAGGTGGGTCTAGTGAAGCTTTCTTT
CASRGTGGSSEAFF
>.|TRBV19|.|13|TRBJ2-2
TGTGCCAGTAGTATCTCGTCGGGCGGGGAGCTGTTTTTT
CASSISSGGELFF
>.|TRBV5-4|.|14|TRBJ1-1
TGTGCCAGCAGTTTGCCGGGACACCTGGCTGAAGCTTTCTTT
CASSLPGHLAEAFF
>TRBD2|TRBV5-5|.|15|TRBJ2-5
TGTGCCAGCAGTTCCCCCGGGACTAGCATGAAGACCCAGTACTTC
CASSSPGTSMKTQYF
>.|TRBV7-9|.|15|TRBJ1-3
TGTGCCAGCAGTTACGGGTACGGCTCTGGAAACACCATATATTTT
CASSYGYGSGNTIYF
>TRBD1|TRBV6-5|once|16|TRBJ1-3
TGTGCCAGCAGTTACCAGGGGGCGCAAACTGGAAACACCATATATTTT
CASSYQGAQTGNTIYF
>.|TRBV6-8|.|18|TRBJ1-3
TGTGCCAGCAGTTCCACCCGGTGTCCAGGTTACTTTGGAAACACCATATATTTT
CASSSTRCPGYFGNTIYF
>.|TRBV3-1/TRBV3-2|.|16|TRBJ2-5
TGTGCCAGCAGCTCTAGCGCTAAAAGTTCCCCAGAGACCCAGTACTTC
CASSSSAKSSPETQYF
>TRBD1|TRBV19|once|14|TRBJ2-7
TGTGCCAGTAGTACGGACAGGGGTGGCTACGAGCAGTACTTC
CASSTDRGGYEQYF
>.|TRBV2|.|14|TRBJ1-3
TGTGCCAGCGATGACAAGGATACGGAAAACACCATATATTTT
CASDDKDTENTIYF
>TRBD1|TRBV28|.|18|TRBJ1-6
TGTGCCAGCAGTTTCGGCAGGGGGGTAGTATCCTATAATTCACCCCTCCACTTT
CASSFGRGVVSYNSPLHF
>TRBD1|TRBV19|.|15|TRBJ2-2
TGTGCCAGTAGCAGACAGGGGGCCGACACCGGGGAGCTGTTTTTT
CASSRQGADTGELFF
>.|TRBV2|.|12|TRBJ2-1
TGTGCCAGCAGTGCTAGACGCTGGGAGCAGTTCTTC
CASSARRWEQFF
>.|TRBV6-5|.|14|TRBJ2-5
TGTGCCAGCAGCCCCAGGCGGGCAGCAGAGACCCAGTACTTC
CASSPRRAAETQYF
>.|TRBV27|.|13|TRBJ1-2
TGTGCCAGCAGTGGGCAGATTAACTATGGCTACACCTTC
CASSGQINYGYTF
>TRBD1|TRBV5-1|.|21|TRBJ1-1
TGCGCCAGCAGCTTGGGTGGCAGGGGGACCAACTTAAGAGACCCGAACACTGAAGCTTTCTTT
CASSLGGRGTNLRDPNTEAFF
>TRBD1|TRBV18|.|13|TRBJ1-6
TGTGCCAGCTCACCCGGACAGGGGTCACCCCTCCACTTT
CASSPGQGSPLHF
>.|TRBV27|.|14|TRBJ2-2
TGTGCCAGCAGTCCACAGACCTTCACCGGGGAGCTGTTTTTT
CASSPQTFTGELFF
>TRBD2|TRBV11-3|.|16|TRBJ2-4
TGTGCCAGCACAAACCGGAAAGCGGGAGGGCCTAACATTCAGTACTTC
CASTNRKAGGPNIQYF
>.|TRBV12-5|.|14|TRBJ2-7
TGTGCTAGTGCCAATGGGGCACCTACCTACGAGCAGTACTTC
CASANGAPTYEQYF
>.|TRBV6-5|.|14|TRBJ1-4
TGTGCCACCTTTCGGCCGGGGATGGTTGAAAAACTGTTTTTT
CATFRPGMVEKLFF
>TRBD1|TRBV24-1|.|16|TRBJ2-1
TGTGCCACCAGTGACCCAGGGGGCGCCGGTTACAATGAGCAGTTCTTC
CATSDPGGAGYNEQFF
>.|TRBV11-2|.|16|TRBJ1-6
TGTGCCAGCAGCTCCCAGGGGTCGGCGTATAATTCACCCCTCCACTTT
CASSSQGSAYNSPLHF
>TRBD1|TRBV28|.|13|TRBJ1-2
TGTGCCAGCAGAGAACAGGGGGCGCTTGGCTACACCTTC
CASREQGALGYTF
>.|TRBV7-7|.|13|TRBJ2-3
TGTGCTAGCAGCTTAGACGCTGATAGACAGCAGTATTTT
CASSLDADRQQYF